Below, one T cell receptor (beta chain) is given with its context. Other DNA sequences within the sample encode an identical CDR3. This specimen comes from a study of OX40 agonist ivuxolimab in advanced cancers. Method: immunoSEQ multiplex PCR; TCRdb's copy keeps in-frame clones and lacks some. The repertoire holds over 30,000 clones, with about 76% as singletons. CDR1 is SGHNT and CDR2 is YYREEE in the germline V gene (reference sequence). Trimming removed 4 bases from V and 5 bases from J; junction bases left unmatched: 6. The CDR3 consists of 15 residues. This receptor was taken from an adult with an advanced solid tumor such as melanoma, head and neck, liver or kidney cancer. V usage is TRBV5-4 and J usage is TRBJ2-2, with 9 bases fitting TRBD1. The starting material was CD4+ or CD8+ T cells sorted from blood, obtained in a trial of the OX40 agonist ivuxolimab. For the CDR3, the DNA is TGTGCCAGCAGCGTTTTGGGACAGGGAACCGGGGAGCTGTTTTTT. Translation gives CASSVLGQGTGELFF.